This TCR beta chain was recorded in a study of tumor-infiltrating lymphocytes in primary liver carcinoma. The template, 500 ng total RNA, yielded TCR beta cDNA made with a constant-region primer. Modified slightly, ARM-PCR produced TCR beta libraries over three nested multiplex PCR rounds. Two initial PCR rounds of around 10 cycles each paired TRBV1-TRBV30 forward primers with a C-beta reverse primer. Using its own MiXCR run on the multiplex PCR reads, TCRdb lists one record per CDR3 protein. The table records 44,000 or so distinct CDR3 sequences, 60% to 85% of them present only once. To note about this clonotype: No DNA is shown, since the ends of the CDR3 on it are uncertain; the CDR3 is the one TCRdb lists.

Germline V gene data show CDR1 as SQVTM and CDR2 as ANQGSEA. The CDR3 spans 12 residues, counting both ends. Scientists recovered RNA and DNA together from roughly 18-30 mg of unsorted bulk tissue. The sequence came from a man aged 35 to 55 with primary liver carcinoma and hepatitis B virus infection. The chain joins TRBV29-1 to TRBJ1-1; the D call TRBD1 from the table was never checked on the DNA. The sequencing sample was made of liver tumor tissue from sampling region 5. Subset reported: tumor region T5, tumor centre. CDR3 amino acids: CSVATGNTEAFF.